The T cell receptor beta chain described here comes from a study of cytomegalovirus exposure and HLA in healthy donors. Vbeta (60) and Jbeta (13) primers were used in the PCR. Here immunoSEQ multiplex PCR was the method, and the copy in TCRdb shows in-frame clones only, minus some. The table shows a few hundred thousand clones, with 65% to 75% occurring only once. Regarding the study as a whole: An observed cluster of highly shared sequence variants was recorded as a likely sequencing artifact. In vitro confirmation showed a few CMV-associated chains to be CMV antigen specific. A missense DCLRE1C variant was associated with V- and J-gene trimming of TCR beta chains in a later analysis, and an independent cohort replicated the association.

As concerns this clone: Its antigen is not identified.

Sequences were obtained from PBMCs. The TCR was taken from a woman between 25 and 40 years old in good health and CMV-seronegative.

The CDR3 is CASSQGQITEAFF. CDR3 sequence (DNA): TGTGCCAGCAGCCAGGGACAGATCACTGAAGCTTTCTTT. The genes are TRBV5-4 and TRBJ1-1; 7 bases match TRBD1. The V segment lost 4 bases and the J segment 4 bases; nucleotides outside the gene matches: 4. Germline lookup yields CDR1 SGHNT and CDR2 YYREEE (reference sequence). The CDR3 runs 13 residues.